This T cell receptor (beta chain) was sequenced during a study of CD8 T cells in ankylosing spondylitis. General study findings and limits: Disease-linked clones were found to be CD8+ and relatively rare in peripheral blood. A subset of motif variants has previously been described in the synovial fluid and blood of reactive arthritis. Made up of several highly homologous variants, a TCR beta motif appeared characteristic of ankylosing spondylitis blood. Disease-linked clones were reportedly significantly enriched in matched ankylosing spondylitis synovial fluid.

As the method for making TCR beta libraries, quantitative 5'-RACE with molecular barcodes was used. TCRdb reprocessed the 5' RACE reads via MiXCR and lists one record per CDR3 protein. This table has about 540,000 distinct CDR3 sequences, roughly 13% appearing once. This clonotype has ten or more counts. The target antigen is unknown. The CDR3 totals 12 residues. The trim removed 8 bases at V and 5 bases at J, leaving 7 bases unmatched. Looked up from germline, CDR1 is DFQATT and CDR2 is SNEGSKA (reference sequence). The chain uses TRBV20-1 and TRBJ2-5; 8 nucleotides agree with TRBD1. The source of this sequence is a male donor with ankylosing spondylitis. Sequenced sample: blood, either unsorted or a sorted T cell fraction (not recorded which). For the CDR3, the DNA is TGCAGTTGCCCCAGGGGGCGGGAGACCCAGTACTTC. Its translation is CSCPRGRETQYF.